These 12 T cell receptor beta chains were all obtained from the same sample, sequenced in a study of regulatory T cells in long-lasting Graves disease. Time point specified: newly diagnosed GD, antithyroid drugs for less than 3 months. Generation of the TCR library employed RNA extracted from PBMCs. The TCR beta library used iRepertoire HTBI primers with Arm-PCR amplification of CDR3. Each CDR3 protein gets one entry after TCRdb re-called the multiplex PCR reads with MiXCR. The sample carries over 200,000 distinct CDR3 sequences, around a sixth recorded once. The sample also formed part of further work on T cells in Graves' hyperthyroidism and ophthalmopathy.

The source was peripheral blood mononuclear cells (PBMCs), collected at new diagnosis, from a patient treated with antithyroid drugs. These receptors were collected from a woman in her 30s with Graves disease.

Ten or more counts support this clonotype. J is TRBJ1-2 and V is TRBV11-2; 7 bases map to TRBD1. Germline V gene sequence: CDR1 SGHAT, CDR2 FQNNGV. CDR3 size: 13 residues. Trimming cost V 3 bases and J 3 bases; bases outside gene matches: 1. The CDR3 spells CASSFGTDYGYTF. CDR3 sequence (DNA): TGTGCCAGCAGCTTCGGGACAGACTATGGCTACACCTTC.

This clonotype occurred many times. This sequence joins TRBV7-2 and TRBJ2-7, with a weak D call TRBD2 (6 bases). V lost 1 base to trimming and J lost 2 bases, with 9 bases between them. From germline, CDR1 is SGHTA and CDR2 FQGNSA. The CDR3 consists of 14 residues. Here the CDR3 DNA reads TGTGCCAGCAGCTTAGGGGGGGTTGCCTACGAGCAGTACTTC. It codes for CASSLGGVAYEQYF.

The chain links TRBV2 to TRBJ1-3, with a weak D call TRBD1 (5 bases). Trimming shortened V by 6 bases and J by 1 base, and 16 bases separated the two germline ends. This CDR3 contains 16 residues. Germline assignment: CDR1 SNHLY and CDR2 FYNNEI. The CDR3 here is CASRPGPRRSGNTIYF. In DNA, the CDR3 is TGTGCCAGCAGGCCGGGGCCAAGAAGGTCTGGAAACACCATATATTTT.

This clonotype has ten or more counts. The rearrangement uses TRBV5-1 and TRBJ1-5, with D possibly being TRBD1 (5 bases). The CDR3 covers 15 residues. Germline assignment: CDR1 SGHRS and CDR2 YFSETQ. Trimming removed 0 bases from V and 6 bases from J, with 13 bases in between. This chain's CDR3 is CASSLDGAVGQPQHF. For the CDR3, the DNA is TGCGCCAGCAGCTTGGACGGGGCCGTGGGTCAGCCCCAGCATTTT. Variable domain in full (rest from reference TRBV5-1 and TRBJ1-5): KAGVTQTPRYLIKTRGQQVTLSCSPISGHRSVSWYQQTPGQGLQFLFEYFSETQRNKGNFPGRFSGRQFSNSRSEMNVSTLELGDSALYLCASSLDGAVGQPQHFGDGTRLSIL.

This clonotype was recorded only once. A read error is likely here: a far larger clone is one base away. The chain couples TRBV5-5 to TRBJ2-1, with a possible D match to TRBD2 (5 bases). Looked up from germline, CDR1 is SGHKS and CDR2 is YYEKEE (reference sequence). The CDR3 contains 13 residues. The chain's CDR3 is CASSLELGNGQFF. The CDR3 coding sequence is TGTGCCAGCAGCTTAGAACTAGGGAATGGGCAGTTCTTC.

A word on this clonotype: A much larger clone lies one base from this, so it may be a read error. The DNA is omitted, as the CDR3 cannot be located on it reliably, and the CDR3 follows TCRdb's listing. The V gene is TRBV5-1, the J gene TRBJ1-4. The germline V gene encodes CDR1 SGHRS and CDR2 YFSETQ. The CDR3 comprises 16 residues, both ends counted. CDR3 sequence reads: CASSLFGGGTNEKLSF.

The table lists this clonotype with a few counts. A far larger clone differs by one base, so this is likely a read error. The chain has TRBV7-2 and TRBJ2-5, with D possibly being TRBD1 (6 bases). With 5 bases removed from V and 11 bases from J, the gap between germline ends came to 24 bases. The CDR3 is 15 residues long. Germline CDR1 SGHTA, CDR2 FQGNSA. CDR3 region: CASSVRQDVYNEQYF. The CDR3 nucleotides read TGTGCCAGCAGCGTGCGACAGGACGTTTACAATGAGCAGTACTTC.

This clonotype was counted ten times or more. The chain couples TRBV20-1 to TRBJ1-1; the match to TRBD1 covers 10 bases. The CDR3 is 14 residues long. Germline CDR1 is DFQATT and CDR2 is SNEGSKA (reference sequence). V lost 6 bases and J lost 5; bases outside the gene matches: 9. The CDR3 region is CSAQTGTGETEAFF. In DNA, the CDR3 is TGCAGTGCCCAGACCGGGACAGGGGAGACTGAAGCTTTCTTT.

The rearrangement links TRBV29-1 to TRBJ1-1, with TRBD1 matching over 8 bases. Per germline, CDR1 SQVTM and CDR2 ANQGSEA. This CDR3 has 15 residues. Germline trimming cut 7 bases from V and 1 base from J; bases unmatched to any gene: 11. For the CDR3, the DNA is TGCAGCGCCAAGAACCCGGGACAGGCGAACACTGAAGCTTTCTTT. The encoded protein is CSAKNPGQANTEAFF.

J is TRBJ1-2 and V is TRBV29-1; a weak D match, TRBD1 (5 bases). Germline V CDR1 and CDR2: SQVTM, ANQGSEA. The CDR3 runs 15 residues. The V gene lost 3 bases and the J gene lost 0 bases, with 14 bases spanning the gap. CDR3 residues: CSVDGGATANYGYTF. In DNA form, the CDR3 reads TGCAGCGTTGATGGAGGGGCGACAGCTAACTATGGCTACACCTTC.

This clonotype was seen at least ten times. The chain links TRBV12-3 or TRBV12-4 to TRBJ2-7; D is unclear. V was cut by 4 bases and J by 4 bases, with 11 bases left in between. This CDR3 has 13 amino acids. This CDR3 is CASSSLVGYEQYF. CDR3 DNA: TGTGCCAGCAGTTCCCTGGTGGGTTACGAGCAGTACTTC.

The chain employs TRBV29-1 and TRBJ2-3; no clear D gene. The germline CDR1 and CDR2 sequences are SQVTM and ANQGSEA. V was cut by 3 bases and J by 0 bases, with 13 bases left in between. This CDR3 is built from 15 residues. The CDR3 nucleotides read TGCAGCGTTGAGGGCTTCCCGGCTAGCACAGATACGCAGTATTTT. It specifies CSVEGFPASTDTQYF.